What follows are 3 T cell receptor beta chains derived from one specimen sequenced in a study of response to subunit inactivated influenza vaccine. TCRdb re-called the RT-PCR reads through MiXCR, storing one row per CDR3 protein. The table records about 540,000 distinct CDR3 sequences, approximately 24% of them present only once. This same sample was also part of a study on T cells expressing NK-cell markers. That paper states: The cDNA for TCR beta came from 5'RACE template switching with UMIs.

The sample was CD4+ T cells sorted from PBMCs, taken 11 to 12 days after vaccination. Receptor source: a man aged 50-60 years who received an inactivated influenza vaccine.

This clonotype has a count of ten or more. This chain joins TRBV5-1 and TRBJ2-3; D is undetermined. Looked up from germline, CDR1 is SGHRS and CDR2 is YFSETQ. The germline V and J ends were trimmed by 2 bases and 0 bases, with 10 bases remaining between them. The CDR3 loop spans 15 amino acids. CDR3: CASSFKGSSTDTQYF. DNA of the CDR3: TGCGCCAGCAGCTTTAAAGGATCTAGCACAGATACGCAGTATTTT.

This chain joins TRBV15 and TRBJ2-6; D unclear. V dropped 2 bases and J dropped 2 bases, with 10 bases sitting between them. CDR3 length equals 16 residues. CDR1 is LNHNV and CDR2 is YYDKDF in the germline V gene (reference sequence). CDR3 protein: CATSRLDLTGANVLTF. CDR3 nucleotide sequence: TGTGCCACCAGCAGATTAGACTTAACTGGGGCCAACGTCCTGACTTTC.

J is TRBJ1-5 and V is TRBV28, with TRBD1 matching over 9 bases. Germline V gene sequence: CDR1 MDHEN, CDR2 SYDVKM. The CDR3 covers 15 residues. V dropped 3 bases and J dropped 7; count of bases not matched to a gene: 7. The CDR3 sequence: CASSLWDRVRQPQHF. DNA for the CDR3: TGTGCCAGCAGTTTGTGGGACAGGGTCCGCCAGCCCCAGCATTTT.